Listed below are T cell receptor beta chains from one sample, sequenced in a study of T cells in tuberculosis. Sequencing used immunoSEQ multiplex PCR; TCRdb keeps in-frame clones, though not all of them. The repertoire holds more than 20,000 clones, with roughly 84% as singletons. The sequencing used PBMCs, collected at tuberculosis diagnosis. All receptors come from an adult with tuberculosis. CDR3s include the opening cysteine and the closing phenylalanine or tryptophan. The D gene is left open where the match is weak. For some rows the clone size is stated as once, few or many, or as a class when expanded; others skip it.

abundance: .
v_gene: TRBV5-8
j_gene: TRBJ2-7
d_gene: .
CDR3aa: CASSRGGPGSEQYF
CDR3nt: TGTGCCAGCAGCCGCGGGGGCCCCGGATCCGAGCAGTACTTC

abundance: .
v_gene: TRBV9
j_gene: TRBJ2-1
d_gene: TRBD2
CDR3aa: CASSAPSGGPTDEQFF
CDR3nt: TGTGCCAGCAGCGCTCCTAGCGGGGGGCCTACGGATGAGCAGTTCTTC

abundance: .
v_gene: TRBV25-1
j_gene: TRBJ1-2
d_gene: .
CDR3aa: CASSAGPYGYTF
CDR3nt: TGTGCCAGCAGTGCAGGCCCGTATGGCTACACCTTC

abundance: .
v_gene: TRBV5-5
j_gene: TRBJ1-1
d_gene: TRBD1
CDR3aa: CASSWPGTGVTEAFF
CDR3nt: TGTGCCAGCAGCTGGCCCGGGACAGGGGTCACTGAAGCTTTCTTT

abundance: .
v_gene: TRBV19
j_gene: TRBJ1-1
d_gene: TRBD1
CDR3aa: CASRLRGQGAEAFF
CDR3nt: TGTGCCAGTAGGCTTCGCGGACAGGGCGCTGAAGCTTTCTTT

abundance: .
v_gene: TRBV2
j_gene: TRBJ2-2
d_gene: TRBD2
CDR3aa: CASSALAGGGGELFF
CDR3nt: TGTGCCAGCAGTGCGTTAGCGGGAGGCGGCGGGGAGCTGTTTTTT

abundance: few
v_gene: TRBV19
j_gene: TRBJ2-7
d_gene: TRBD2
CDR3aa: CASSPGLAASYEQYF
CDR3nt: TGTGCCAGTAGTCCGGGACTAGCGGCGTCCTACGAGCAGTACTTC

abundance: once
v_gene: TRBV5-4
j_gene: TRBJ2-1
d_gene: TRBD2
CDR3aa: CASSLGLAGASYNEQFF
CDR3nt: TGTGCCAGCAGCTTGGGGTTAGCGGGAGCGTCCTACAATGAGCAGTTCTTC

abundance: .
v_gene: TRBV10-1
j_gene: TRBJ2-1
d_gene: TRBD1
CDR3aa: CASSEPGQGRVGEQFF
CDR3nt: TGCGCCAGCAGTGAGCCGGGACAGGGGAGGGTAGGCGAGCAGTTCTTC

abundance: .
v_gene: TRBV9
j_gene: TRBJ1-4
d_gene: .
CDR3aa: CASSVGSTTNEKLFF
CDR3nt: TGTGCCAGCAGCGTCGGGAGTACAACTAATGAAAAACTGTTTTTT

abundance: .
v_gene: TRBV4-3
j_gene: TRBJ1-6
d_gene: TRBD1
CDR3aa: CASSREWTGSSPLHF
CDR3nt: TGCGCCAGCAGCCGAGAATGGACAGGGAGTTCACCCCTCCACTTT

abundance: .
v_gene: TRBV27
j_gene: TRBJ1-1
d_gene: .
CDR3aa: CASSLPGGLNTEAFF
CDR3nt: TGTGCCAGCAGCCTCCCGGGGGGCCTGAACACTGAAGCTTTCTTT

abundance: .
v_gene: TRBV11-2
j_gene: TRBJ1-1
d_gene: .
CDR3aa: CASSAENTEAFF
CDR3nt: TGTGCCAGCAGCGCAGAGAACACTGAAGCTTTCTTT

abundance: once
v_gene: TRBV6-5
j_gene: TRBJ2-4
d_gene: TRBD1
CDR3aa: CASSYAGTGRNIQYF
CDR3nt: TGTGCCAGCAGTTATGCCGGGACAGGGAGAAACATTCAGTACTTC

abundance: .
v_gene: TRBV29-1
j_gene: TRBJ2-3
d_gene: TRBD2
CDR3aa: CSVVLTLAGGHNPQYF
CDR3nt: TGCAGCGTCGTTCTAACACTAGCGGGAGGGCACAATCCGCAGTATTTT

abundance: .
v_gene: TRBV5-1
j_gene: TRBJ2-3
d_gene: TRBD2
CDR3aa: CASQANGLAGRDTQYF
CDR3nt: TGCGCCAGCCAAGCGAATGGACTAGCGGGGAGAGATACGCAGTATTTT

abundance: .
v_gene: TRBV5-1
j_gene: TRBJ2-1
d_gene: TRBD1
CDR3aa: CASSLVGQGREEQFF
CDR3nt: TGCGCCAGCAGCTTGGTGGGACAGGGGAGGGAAGAGCAGTTCTTC

abundance: .
v_gene: TRBV6-5
j_gene: TRBJ2-3
d_gene: .
CDR3aa: CASSLQGSDTQYF
CDR3nt: TGTGCCAGCAGCCTACAGGGATCAGATACGCAGTATTTT

abundance: .
v_gene: TRBV19
j_gene: TRBJ1-1
d_gene: TRBD1
CDR3aa: CASSPSPGQGEFRDTEAFF
CDR3nt: TGTGCCAGTAGTCCATCACCCGGACAGGGTGAGTTTCGGGACACTGAAGCTTTCTTT

abundance: .
v_gene: TRBV7-8
j_gene: TRBJ1-2
d_gene: .
CDR3aa: CASSLAPSTGYGYTF
CDR3nt: TGTGCCAGCAGCTTAGCCCCCTCGACCGGGTATGGCTACACCTTC

abundance: .
v_gene: TRBV9
j_gene: TRBJ2-5
d_gene: TRBD2
CDR3aa: CASSVGLAGGQETQYF
CDR3nt: TGTGCCAGCAGCGTGGGACTAGCGGGAGGTCAAGAGACCCAGTACTTC

abundance: .
v_gene: TRBV7-3
j_gene: TRBJ2-3
d_gene: .
CDR3aa: CASSFRRASDTDTQYF
CDR3nt: TGTGCCAGCAGCTTCAGAAGGGCTAGCGACACAGATACGCAGTATTTT

abundance: few
v_gene: TRBV7-9
j_gene: TRBJ1-1
d_gene: .
CDR3aa: CASSPTDRPAFF
CDR3nt: TGTGCCAGCAGCCCGACAGACAGGCCGGCTTTCTTT

abundance: .
v_gene: TRBV5-1
j_gene: TRBJ1-1
d_gene: .
CDR3aa: CASSPNQGLTEAFF
CDR3nt: TGCGCCAGCAGCCCAAACCAGGGTCTAACTGAAGCTTTCTTT

abundance: .
v_gene: TRBV9
j_gene: TRBJ1-6
d_gene: .
CDR3aa: CASSVGRGESPLHF
CDR3nt: TGTGCCAGCAGCGTAGGCCGGGGGGAATCACCCCTCCACTTT

abundance: .
v_gene: TRBV5-4
j_gene: TRBJ2-3
d_gene: TRBD2
CDR3aa: CASSGGTSGAPDMQYF
CDR3nt: TGTGCCAGCAGCGGGGGGACTAGCGGGGCTCCAGATATGCAGTATTTT

abundance: .
v_gene: TRBV5-1
j_gene: TRBJ2-7
d_gene: TRBD2
CDR3aa: CASSLPGGFYEQYF
CDR3nt: TGCGCCAGCAGCTTGCCGGGGGGGTTCTACGAGCAGTACTTC

abundance: .
v_gene: TRBV9
j_gene: TRBJ2-1
d_gene: TRBD2
CDR3aa: CASSVRAGSSYNEQFF
CDR3nt: TGTGCCAGCAGCGTTAGAGCGGGGAGCTCCTACAATGAGCAGTTCTTC

abundance: .
v_gene: TRBV7-3
j_gene: TRBJ1-2
d_gene: TRBD1
CDR3aa: CASSPTGGSVSYTF
CDR3nt: TGTGCCAGCAGCCCGACAGGGGGATCTGTTAGCTACACCTTC

abundance: .
v_gene: TRBV6-5
j_gene: TRBJ2-7
d_gene: TRBD1
CDR3aa: CASSLTGTGSGEQYF
CDR3nt: TGTGCCAGCAGTCTCACCGGGACAGGGAGTGGCGAGCAGTACTTC

abundance: once
v_gene: TRBV28
j_gene: TRBJ1-1
d_gene: TRBD1
CDR3aa: CASSLFDRGKTEAFF
CDR3nt: TGTGCCAGCAGTTTATTTGACAGGGGGAAGACTGAAGCTTTCTTT

abundance: .
v_gene: TRBV4-3
j_gene: TRBJ2-1
d_gene: .
CDR3aa: CASSPARVGGLYNEQFF
CDR3nt: TGCGCCAGCAGCCCCGCTAGGGTGGGGGGTTTATACAATGAGCAGTTCTTC

abundance: .
v_gene: TRBV30
j_gene: TRBJ2-1
d_gene: TRBD2
CDR3aa: CAWRTSGGGHNEQFF
CDR3nt: TGTGCCTGGAGGACTAGCGGGGGAGGCCACAATGAGCAGTTCTTC

abundance: .
v_gene: TRBV2
j_gene: TRBJ2-5
d_gene: .
CDR3aa: CASSFGPGGETQYF
CDR3nt: TGTGCCAGCAGTTTCGGGCCCGGGGGAGAGACCCAGTACTTC

abundance: .
v_gene: TRBV29-1
j_gene: TRBJ2-7
d_gene: TRBD2
CDR3aa: CSVVGGRAYEQYF
CDR3nt: TGCAGCGTTGTTGGCGGGAGGGCCTACGAGCAGTACTTC

abundance: .
v_gene: TRBV7-2
j_gene: TRBJ2-2
d_gene: TRBD1
CDR3aa: CASSYGTVNTGELFF
CDR3nt: TGTGCCAGCAGCTATGGGACAGTCAACACCGGGGAGCTGTTTTTT

abundance: .
v_gene: TRBV18
j_gene: TRBJ2-7
d_gene: TRBD1
CDR3aa: CASSIGQAYEQYF
CDR3nt: TGTGCCAGCTCAATTGGACAGGCATACGAGCAGTACTTC

abundance: few
v_gene: TRBV6-5
j_gene: TRBJ1-4
d_gene: .
CDR3aa: CASRATATNEKLFF
CDR3nt: TGTGCCAGCAGGGCGACAGCAACTAATGAAAAACTGTTTTTT

abundance: once
v_gene: TRBV7-3
j_gene: TRBJ2-5
d_gene: .
CDR3aa: CASSLKGGVQETQYF
CDR3nt: TGTGCCAGCAGCCTAAAAGGGGGGGTCCAAGAGACCCAGTACTTC

abundance: few
v_gene: TRBV29-1
j_gene: TRBJ2-2
d_gene: .
CDR3aa: CSVEEASGGGANTGELFF
CDR3nt: TGCAGCGTTGAAGAGGCTAGTGGAGGGGGGGCGAACACCGGGGAGCTGTTTTTT

abundance: .
v_gene: TRBV5-4
j_gene: TRBJ1-2
d_gene: TRBD1
CDR3aa: CASSLVWGQAGYTF
CDR3nt: TGTGCCAGCAGCTTGGTTTGGGGACAGGCTGGCTACACCTTC

abundance: .
v_gene: TRBV25-1
j_gene: TRBJ1-1
d_gene: .
CDR3aa: CASSVGAASEAFF
CDR3nt: TGTGCCAGCAGTGTAGGGGCCGCCTCTGAAGCTTTCTTT

abundance: .
v_gene: TRBV27
j_gene: TRBJ2-3
d_gene: .
CDR3aa: CASSSLQGHTDTQYF
CDR3nt: TGTGCCAGCAGTTCCCTACAGGGCCACACAGATACGCAGTATTTT

abundance: .
v_gene: TRBV25-1
j_gene: TRBJ1-1
d_gene: .
CDR3aa: CASSEQGRGYTEAFF
CDR3nt: TGTGCCAGCAGTGAACAGGGACGGGGGTATACTGAAGCTTTCTTT

abundance: .
v_gene: TRBV13
j_gene: TRBJ2-5
d_gene: .
CDR3aa: CASSLNSRPWETQYF
CDR3nt: TGTGCCAGCAGCTTAAACTCCAGGCCCTGGGAGACCCAGTACTTC

abundance: .
v_gene: TRBV7-2
j_gene: TRBJ2-2
d_gene: TRBD2
CDR3aa: CASSRAGTSGGGELFF
CDR3nt: TGTGCCAGCAGTCGCGCCGGGACTAGCGGGGGAGGGGAGCTGTTTTTT

abundance: .
v_gene: TRBV19
j_gene: TRBJ1-2
d_gene: .
CDR3aa: CASSMGRGDGYTF
CDR3nt: TGTGCCAGTAGTATGGGCAGGGGTGATGGCTACACCTTC

abundance: .
v_gene: TRBV23-1
j_gene: TRBJ1-5
d_gene: .
CDR3aa: CASAPVEVSNQPQHF
CDR3nt: TGCGCCAGCGCACCCGTGGAGGTAAGCAATCAGCCCCAGCATTTT

abundance: .
v_gene: TRBV19
j_gene: TRBJ1-4
d_gene: .
CDR3aa: CASSSTGPATNEKLFF
CDR3nt: TGTGCCAGTAGCTCAACAGGACCTGCAACTAATGAAAAACTGTTTTTT

abundance: .
v_gene: TRBV6-4
j_gene: TRBJ2-3
d_gene: .
CDR3aa: CASSDLRADTQYF
CDR3nt: TGTGCCAGCAGTGACTTGCGCGCAGATACGCAGTATTTT

abundance: .
v_gene: TRBV11-3
j_gene: TRBJ2-7
d_gene: TRBD2
CDR3aa: CASSLVPGGEQYF
CDR3nt: TGTGCCAGCAGCTTAGTACCGGGAGGCGAGCAGTACTTC

abundance: .
v_gene: TRBV30
j_gene: TRBJ1-1
d_gene: .
CDR3aa: CAWAGTRGGEAFF
CDR3nt: TGTGCCTGGGCCGGGACTCGGGGTGGGGAAGCTTTCTTT